This TCR beta chain was sequenced in a study of beta chain features in type 1 diabetes. Study results and limitations: A moderate, significant TCRB CDR3 shortening appeared in type 1 diabetes across four CD4+ subsets. The question of HLA type influencing TCRB rearrangement was one that remained unresolved here.

Every isolated RNA sample was fully reverse transcribed, so sequencing captured expressed TCRB transcripts. Sequencing was performed with immunoSEQ multiplex PCR; in TCRdb, only in-frame clones are kept and a portion is missing. The table shows about 340,000 clones, with roughly 13% occurring only once. The V gene lost 7 bases and the J gene lost 5 bases, with 17 bases spanning the gap. The length of the CDR3 is 14 residues. From germline, CDR1 is LGHNT and CDR2 FRNRAP. This clone has only a few counts. Antigen specificity is unknown. The sample consisted of naive CD4+ T cells from blood. This receptor was taken from a woman younger than 30 with type 1 diabetes. The gene calls are TRBV12-5 and TRBJ2-5; D not resolved. CDR3 amino acids: CASARGRIGETQYF. The CDR3, as DNA: TGTGCTAGTGCCCGAGGTCGTATTGGGGAGACCCAGTACTTC.